Given below is one T cell receptor (beta chain) in context. Its antigen is unknown. Germline CDR1 is SEHNR and CDR2 is FQNEAQ (reference sequence). This CDR3 contains 12 residues. V was cut by 4 bases and J by 3 bases, with 7 bases left in between. Sequencing was performed with immunoSEQ multiplex PCR; in TCRdb, only in-frame clones are kept and a portion is missing. Among around 64,000 clones listed, around 87% were seen once. The sample comes from a study of Tregs in tolerant kidney transplant recipients. Findings and caveats of the study: Activated donor B cell expansion appeared to reveal the most relevant donor-specific TCRbeta repertoire.

Mixed chimerism was transient after nonmyeloablative marrow transplants from related graft donors. Thawed PBMCs were FACS-sorted into unstimulated CD4+CD25+CD127- regulatory T cells, CD4+CD25- non-regulatory cells, CD4 and CD8 cells. This material consisted of CD4+ T cells from blood (PBMCs), taken 6 months after the transplant. This clonotype was sampled from a human patient who received a combined kidney and bone marrow transplant. The graft donor may account for some of the T cells. The gene calls are TRBV7-9 and TRBJ2-7; D is unresolved. The CDR3 nucleotides are TGTGCCAGCAGCTCTAATGTCTACGAGCAGTACTTC. This gives the protein CASSSNVYEQYF.